These 9 T cell receptor beta chains were all obtained from the same sample, sequenced in a study of T cells after yellow fever vaccination. TCRdb reanalysed the 5' RACE reads using MiXCR and keeps one entry per CDR3 protein. Here the sample spans around 88,000 distinct CDR3 sequences, about an eighth being singletons. The sample here was CD8+ T cells not binding an NS4B(214-222) dextramer, sorted from PBMCs, taken about 20 days after the first yellow fever vaccination. The source is a man aged 18 to 30 who received the YFV17D yellow fever vaccine.

This clonotype was seen many times. This chain links TRBV12-3 or TRBV12-4 with TRBJ2-2, with D unclear. The CDR3 sequence is 12 residues long. V was cut by 6 bases and J by 7 bases, with 9 bases left in between. Written as DNA, the CDR3 is TGTGCCAGCAGGCCCCTGGGCGGGGAGCTGTTTTTT. It translates to CASRPLGGELFF.

This chain connects TRBV5-6 to TRBJ2-1, with a possible D match to TRBD1 (6 bases). Looked up from germline, CDR1 is SGHDT and CDR2 is YYEEEE. The V gene lost 0 bases and the J gene lost 6 bases, with 10 bases spanning the gap. The CDR3 length is 14 residues. The DNA for the CDR3 is TGTGCCAGCAGCTTGGCGACAGGCGGCAATGAGCAGTTCTTC. Protein sequence: CASSLATGGNEQFF.

In this sample, this clonotype turned up a few times. This chain uses TRBV20-1 with TRBJ2-7, with 7 bases that match TRBD1. Per germline, CDR1 DFQATT and CDR2 SNEGSKA (reference sequence). J lost 0 bases, V lost 4 bases, and 6 bases had no gene match. The CDR3 totals 14 residues. CDR3 amino acids: CSAKKDRVSYEQYF. CDR3 in DNA: TGCAGTGCTAAGAAAGACAGGGTCTCCTACGAGCAGTACTTC.

The genes are TRBV29-1 and TRBJ1-2; D is ambiguous. The V and J ends lost 1 base and 2 bases respectively, with 11 bases between them. Per germline, CDR1 SQVTM and CDR2 ANQGSEA. The CDR3 has 14 residues. In DNA form, the CDR3 reads TGCAGCGTTGAAGCCCGGGATCCGAACTATGGCTACACCTTC. Residues: CSVEARDPNYGYTF.

The V gene is TRBV28, the J gene TRBJ1-5; the D gene is possibly TRBD1 (5 bases). Germline V gene sequence: CDR1 MDHEN, CDR2 SYDVKM. With 4 bases removed from V and 7 bases from J, the gap between germline ends came to 11 bases. The CDR3 totals 13 residues. The CDR3 nucleotides read TGTGCCAGCAGTTCAGGGTTTGTCCAGCCCCAGCATTTT. Encoded protein: CASSSGFVQPQHF.

This clonotype was observed many times. The chain joins TRBV7-9 to TRBJ1-1, with D uncertain. The CDR3 contains 12 residues. The germline gives CDR1 SEHNR, CDR2 FQNEAQ (reference sequence). V lost 3 bases and J 0 bases, leaving 2 bases between the germline ends. CDR3 sequence reads: CASSFLNTEAFF. The CDR3 DNA follows: TGTGCCAGCAGCTTCCTGAACACTGAAGCTTTCTTT.

This chain links TRBV12-3 or TRBV12-4 with TRBJ2-7, with 7 bases lining up with TRBD1. The CDR3 is made up of 11 amino acids. V was clipped by 6 bases and J by 7 bases; unmatched bases: 3. The CDR3 coding sequence is TGTGCCAGCAGGGGACAGCCTGAGCAGTACGTC. Translated: CASRGQPEQYV.

This clonotype was observed a few times. This sequence joins TRBV14 and TRBJ1-2; no definite D call. The V and J ends lost 1 base and 7 bases respectively, with 7 bases between them. Germline values: CDR1 SGHDN, CDR2 FVKESK. The CDR3 is 12 residues long. Here the CDR3 reads CASSQGSSGYTF. The CDR3 nucleotides read TGTGCCAGCAGCCAAGGTAGCAGTGGCTACACCTTC.

The chain has TRBV2 and TRBJ2-5, with 12 bases aligning to TRBD1. V trimming: 2 bases; J trimming: 5 bases; junction bases outside the gene matches: 12. The CDR3 is 18 amino acids. Germline CDR1 reads SNHLY; CDR2 reads FYNNEI. As DNA, the CDR3 is TGTGCCAGCAGTGAAAGGTTCCGCGGGACAGGGGGCTTGGAGACCCAGTACTTC. Its translation: CASSERFRGTGGLETQYF.